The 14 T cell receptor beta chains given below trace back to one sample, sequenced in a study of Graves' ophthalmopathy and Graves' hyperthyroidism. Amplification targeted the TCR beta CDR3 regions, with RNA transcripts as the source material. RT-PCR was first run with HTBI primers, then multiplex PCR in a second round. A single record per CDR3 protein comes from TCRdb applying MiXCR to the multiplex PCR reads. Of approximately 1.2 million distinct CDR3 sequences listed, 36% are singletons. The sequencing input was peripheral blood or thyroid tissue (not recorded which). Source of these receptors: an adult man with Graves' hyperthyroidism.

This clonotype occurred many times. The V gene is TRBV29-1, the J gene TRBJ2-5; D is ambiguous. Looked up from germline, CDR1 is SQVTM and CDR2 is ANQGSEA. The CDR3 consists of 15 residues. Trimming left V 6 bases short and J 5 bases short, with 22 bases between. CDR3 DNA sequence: TGCAGCGTCACCGACTGGACCAAGGGAACGGAGACCCAGTACTTC. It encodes CSVTDWTKGTETQYF.

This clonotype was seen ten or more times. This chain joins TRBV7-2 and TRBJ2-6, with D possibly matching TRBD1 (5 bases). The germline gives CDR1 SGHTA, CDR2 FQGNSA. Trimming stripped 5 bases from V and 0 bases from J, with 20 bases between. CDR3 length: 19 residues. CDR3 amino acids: CASSQPGGRAISGANVLTF. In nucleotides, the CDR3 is TGTGCCAGCAGCCAACCAGGTGGCAGGGCTATCTCTGGGGCCAACGTCCTGACTTTC.

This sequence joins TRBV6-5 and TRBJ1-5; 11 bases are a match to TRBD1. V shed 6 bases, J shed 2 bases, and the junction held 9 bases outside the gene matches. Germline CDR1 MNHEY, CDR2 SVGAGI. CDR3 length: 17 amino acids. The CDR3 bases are TGTGCCAGCAGCTCTCGGACAGGGGGCAGACGCAATCAGCCCCAGCATTTT. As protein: CASSSRTGGRRNQPQHF.

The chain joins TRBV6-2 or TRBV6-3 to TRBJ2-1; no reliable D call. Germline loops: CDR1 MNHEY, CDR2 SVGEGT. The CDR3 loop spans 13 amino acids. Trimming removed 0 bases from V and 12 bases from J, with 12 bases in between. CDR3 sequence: CASSYSIDWGQFF. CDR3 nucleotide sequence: TGTGCCAGCAGTTACTCGATCGACTGGGGGCAGTTCTTC.

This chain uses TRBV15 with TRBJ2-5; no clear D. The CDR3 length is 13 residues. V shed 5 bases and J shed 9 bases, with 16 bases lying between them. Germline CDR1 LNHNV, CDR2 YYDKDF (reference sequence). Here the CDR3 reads CATSDPNYQPQYF. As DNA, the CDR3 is TGTGCCACCAGCGATCCGAATTATCAGCCCCAGTACTTC.

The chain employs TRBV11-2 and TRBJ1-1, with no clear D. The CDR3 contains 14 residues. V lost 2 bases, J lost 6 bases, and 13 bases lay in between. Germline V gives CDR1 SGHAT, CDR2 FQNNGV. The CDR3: CASSLWQAIPEAFF. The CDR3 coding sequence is TGTGCCAGCAGCTTATGGCAGGCTATCCCTGAAGCTTTCTTT.

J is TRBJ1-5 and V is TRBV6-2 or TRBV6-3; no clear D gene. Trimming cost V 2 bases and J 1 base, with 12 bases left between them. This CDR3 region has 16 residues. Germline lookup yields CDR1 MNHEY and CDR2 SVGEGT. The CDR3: CASSYQKGWSNQPQHF. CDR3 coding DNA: TGTGCCAGCAGTTACCAGAAGGGTTGGAGCAATCAGCCCCAGCATTTT.

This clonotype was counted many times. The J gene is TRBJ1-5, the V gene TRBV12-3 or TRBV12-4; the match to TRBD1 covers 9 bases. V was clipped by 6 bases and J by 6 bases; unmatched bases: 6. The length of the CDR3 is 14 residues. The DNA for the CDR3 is TGTGCCAGCAGGACAGGGGGAGGTCTTCAGCCCCAGCATTTT. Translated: CASRTGGGLQPQHF.

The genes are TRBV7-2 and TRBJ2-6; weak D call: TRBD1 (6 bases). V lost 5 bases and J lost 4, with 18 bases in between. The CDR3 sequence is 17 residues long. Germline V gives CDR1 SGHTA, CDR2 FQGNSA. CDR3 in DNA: TGTGCCAGCAGCCGTACGACCCAGGGGTACGGGGCCAACGTCCTGACTTTC. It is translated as CASSRTTQGYGANVLTF.

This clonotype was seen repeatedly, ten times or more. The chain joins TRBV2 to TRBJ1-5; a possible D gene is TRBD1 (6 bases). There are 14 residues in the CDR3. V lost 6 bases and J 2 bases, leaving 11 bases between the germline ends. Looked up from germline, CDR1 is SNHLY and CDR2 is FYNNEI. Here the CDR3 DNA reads TGTGCCAGCAGGAGACAGGTCGGCAATCAGCCCCAGCATTTT. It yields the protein CASRRQVGNQPQHF.

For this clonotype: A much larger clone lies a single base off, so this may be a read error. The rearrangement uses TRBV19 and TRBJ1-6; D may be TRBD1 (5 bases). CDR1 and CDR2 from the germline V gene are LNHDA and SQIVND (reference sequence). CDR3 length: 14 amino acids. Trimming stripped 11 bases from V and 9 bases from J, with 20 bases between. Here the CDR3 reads CAGGRGELVSPLHF. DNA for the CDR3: TGTGCCGGTGGCCGGGGCGAGTTGGTTTCACCCCTCCACTTT.

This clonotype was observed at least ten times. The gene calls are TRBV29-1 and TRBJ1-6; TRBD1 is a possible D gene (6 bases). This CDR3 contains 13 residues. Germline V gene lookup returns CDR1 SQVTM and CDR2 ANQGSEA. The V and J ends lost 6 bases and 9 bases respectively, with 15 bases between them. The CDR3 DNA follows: TGCAGCGTAGAACAGGGAGCAGGTTCACCCCTCCACTTT. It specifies CSVEQGAGSPLHF.

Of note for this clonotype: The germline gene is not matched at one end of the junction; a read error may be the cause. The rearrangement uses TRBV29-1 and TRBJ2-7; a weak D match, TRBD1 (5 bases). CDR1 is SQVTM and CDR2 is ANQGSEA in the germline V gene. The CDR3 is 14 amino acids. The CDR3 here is CSVVVGAVPYEQYF. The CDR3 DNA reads TGCAGCGTTGTTGTTGGGGCAGTACCCTATGAGCAGTACTTC.

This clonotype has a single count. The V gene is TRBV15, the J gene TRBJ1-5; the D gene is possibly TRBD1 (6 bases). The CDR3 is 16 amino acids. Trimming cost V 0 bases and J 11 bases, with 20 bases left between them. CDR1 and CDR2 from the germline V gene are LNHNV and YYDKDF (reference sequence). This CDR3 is CATSRDTGSGAQTQHF. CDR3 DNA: TGTGCCACCAGCAGAGATACAGGATCGGGGGCCCAGACCCAGCATTTT.